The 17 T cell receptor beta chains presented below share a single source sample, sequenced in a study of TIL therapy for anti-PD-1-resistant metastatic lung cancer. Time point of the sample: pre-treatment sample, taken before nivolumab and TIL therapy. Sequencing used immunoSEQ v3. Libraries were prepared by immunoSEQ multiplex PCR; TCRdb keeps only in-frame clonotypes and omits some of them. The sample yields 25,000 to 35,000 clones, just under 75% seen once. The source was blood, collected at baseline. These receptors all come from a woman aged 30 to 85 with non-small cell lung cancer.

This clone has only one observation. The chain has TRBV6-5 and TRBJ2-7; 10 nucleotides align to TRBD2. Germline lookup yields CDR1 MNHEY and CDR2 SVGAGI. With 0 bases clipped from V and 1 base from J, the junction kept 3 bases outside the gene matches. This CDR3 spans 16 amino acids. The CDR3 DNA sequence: TGTGCCAGCAGTTACTCGATAGCGGGGGGTTCCTACGAGCAGTACTTC. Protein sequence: CASSYSIAGGSYEQYF.

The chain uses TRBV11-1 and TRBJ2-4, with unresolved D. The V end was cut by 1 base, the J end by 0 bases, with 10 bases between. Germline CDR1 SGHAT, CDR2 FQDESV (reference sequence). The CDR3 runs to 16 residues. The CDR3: CASSLEGGKAKNIQYF. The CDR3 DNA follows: TGTGCCAGCAGCTTAGAGGGTGGGAAAGCCAAAAACATTCAGTACTTC.

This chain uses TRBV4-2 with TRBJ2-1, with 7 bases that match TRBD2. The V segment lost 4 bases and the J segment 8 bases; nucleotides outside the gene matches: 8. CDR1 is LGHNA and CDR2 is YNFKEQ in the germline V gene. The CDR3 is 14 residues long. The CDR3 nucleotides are TGTGCCAGCAGCCCCCCGGGGGGTCTTCATGAGCAGTTCTTC. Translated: CASSPPGGLHEQFF.

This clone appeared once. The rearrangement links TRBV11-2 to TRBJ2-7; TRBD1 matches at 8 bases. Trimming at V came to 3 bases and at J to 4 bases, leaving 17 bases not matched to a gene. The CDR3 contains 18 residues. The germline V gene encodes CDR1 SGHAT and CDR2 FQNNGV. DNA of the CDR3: TGTGCCAGCAGCTTCCAGCGTAGTATGACAGGGGAGAAGTACGAGCAGTACTTC. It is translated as CASSFQRSMTGEKYEQYF. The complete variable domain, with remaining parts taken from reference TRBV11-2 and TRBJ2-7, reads EAGVAQSPRYKIIEKRQSVAFWCNPISGHATLYWYQQILGQGPKLLIQFQNNGVVDDSQLPKDRFSAERLKGVDSTLKIQPAKLEDSAVYLCASSFQRSMTGEKYEQYFGPGTRLTVT.

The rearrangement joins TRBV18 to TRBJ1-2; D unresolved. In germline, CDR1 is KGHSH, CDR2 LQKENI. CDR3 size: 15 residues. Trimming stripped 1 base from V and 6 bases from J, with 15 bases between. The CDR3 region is CASSPRPANIDGYTF. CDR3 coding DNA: TGTGCCAGCTCACCACGGCCCGCTAATATCGATGGCTACACCTTC.

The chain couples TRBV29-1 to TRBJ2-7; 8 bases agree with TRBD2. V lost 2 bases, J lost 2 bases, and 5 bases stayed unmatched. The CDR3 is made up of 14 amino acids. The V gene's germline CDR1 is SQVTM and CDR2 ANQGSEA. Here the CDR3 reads CSVERLAGTYEQYF. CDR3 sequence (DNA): TGCAGCGTTGAAAGGTTAGCGGGAACCTACGAGCAGTACTTC.

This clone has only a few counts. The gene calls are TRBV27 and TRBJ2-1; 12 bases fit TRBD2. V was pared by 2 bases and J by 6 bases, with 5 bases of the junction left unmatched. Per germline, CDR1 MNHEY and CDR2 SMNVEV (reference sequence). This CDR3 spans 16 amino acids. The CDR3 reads CASSLASGRVGNEQFF. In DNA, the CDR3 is TGTGCCAGCAGTTTAGCTAGCGGGAGGGTGGGCAATGAGCAGTTCTTC.

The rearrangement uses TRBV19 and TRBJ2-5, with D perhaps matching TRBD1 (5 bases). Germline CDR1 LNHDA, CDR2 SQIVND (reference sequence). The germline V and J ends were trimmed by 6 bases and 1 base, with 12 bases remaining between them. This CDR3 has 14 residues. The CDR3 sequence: CASSVTASQETQYF. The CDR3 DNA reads TGTGCCAGTAGCGTGACAGCGTCCCAAGAGACCCAGTACTTC.

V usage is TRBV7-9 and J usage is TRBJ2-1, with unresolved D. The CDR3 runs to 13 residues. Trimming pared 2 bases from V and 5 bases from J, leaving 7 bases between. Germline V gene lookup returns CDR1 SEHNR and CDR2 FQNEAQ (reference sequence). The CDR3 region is CASSLPNDNEQFF. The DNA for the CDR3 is TGTGCCAGCAGCTTACCTAACGACAATGAGCAGTTCTTC.

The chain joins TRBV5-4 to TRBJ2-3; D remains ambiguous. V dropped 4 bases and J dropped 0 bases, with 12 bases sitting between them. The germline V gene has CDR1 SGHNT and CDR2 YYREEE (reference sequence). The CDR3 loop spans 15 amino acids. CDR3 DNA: TGTGCCAGCAGCCTGGGATGGCCGAGCACAGATACGCAGTATTTT. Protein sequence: CASSLGWPSTDTQYF. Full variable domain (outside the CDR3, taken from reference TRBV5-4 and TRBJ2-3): ETGVTQSPTHLIKTRGQQVTLRCSSQSGHNTVSWYQQALGQGPQFIFQYYREEENGRGNFPPRFSGLQFPNYSSELNVNALELDDSALYLCASSLGWPSTDTQYFGPGTRLTVL.

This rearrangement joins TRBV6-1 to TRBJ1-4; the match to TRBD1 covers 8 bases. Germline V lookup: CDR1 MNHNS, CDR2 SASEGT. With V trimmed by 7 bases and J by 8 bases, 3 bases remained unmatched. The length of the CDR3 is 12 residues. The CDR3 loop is CASTGQGEKLFF. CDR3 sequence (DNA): TGTGCCAGCACCGGACAGGGCGAAAAACTGTTTTTT.

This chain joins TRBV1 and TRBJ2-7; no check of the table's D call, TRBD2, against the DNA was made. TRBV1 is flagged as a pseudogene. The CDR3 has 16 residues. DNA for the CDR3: TGCACCAGCAGCCAATCTGGACTAGACTTACTTTACGAGCAGTACTTC. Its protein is CTSSQSGLDLLYEQYF.

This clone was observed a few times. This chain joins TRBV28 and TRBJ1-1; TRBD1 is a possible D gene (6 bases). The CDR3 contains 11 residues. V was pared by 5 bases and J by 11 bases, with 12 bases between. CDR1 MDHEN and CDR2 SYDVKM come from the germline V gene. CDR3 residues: CASSRGQIAFF. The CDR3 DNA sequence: TGTGCCAGCAGTCGTGGACAGATCGCTTTCTTT. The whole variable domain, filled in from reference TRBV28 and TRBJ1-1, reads DVKVTQSSRYLVKRTGEKVFLECVQDMDHENMFWYRQDPGLGLRLIYFSYDVKMKEKGDIPEGYSVSREKKERFSLILESASTNQTSMYLCASSRGQIAFFGQGTRLTVV.

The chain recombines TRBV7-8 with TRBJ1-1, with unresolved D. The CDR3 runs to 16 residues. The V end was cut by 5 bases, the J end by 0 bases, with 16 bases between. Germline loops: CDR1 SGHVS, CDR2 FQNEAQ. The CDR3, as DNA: TGTGCCAGCAGCCCTTCAATCGGGTCGATGAACACTGAAGCTTTCTTT. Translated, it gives CASSPSIGSMNTEAFF.

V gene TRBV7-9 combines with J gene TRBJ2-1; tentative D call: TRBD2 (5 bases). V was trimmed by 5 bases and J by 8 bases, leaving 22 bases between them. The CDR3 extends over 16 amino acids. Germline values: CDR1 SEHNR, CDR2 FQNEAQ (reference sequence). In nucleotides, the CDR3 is TGTGCCAGCAGCCCCCTAGACGCGGGCTCATCCGATGAGCAGTTCTTC. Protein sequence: CASSPLDAGSSDEQFF.

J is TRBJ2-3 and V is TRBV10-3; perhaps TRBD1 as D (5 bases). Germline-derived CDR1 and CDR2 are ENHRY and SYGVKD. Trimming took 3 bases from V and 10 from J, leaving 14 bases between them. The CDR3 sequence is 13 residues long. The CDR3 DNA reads TGTGCCATCAGTGAAAGGGGTAGAGAGGCGCAGTATTTT. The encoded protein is CAISERGREAQYF.

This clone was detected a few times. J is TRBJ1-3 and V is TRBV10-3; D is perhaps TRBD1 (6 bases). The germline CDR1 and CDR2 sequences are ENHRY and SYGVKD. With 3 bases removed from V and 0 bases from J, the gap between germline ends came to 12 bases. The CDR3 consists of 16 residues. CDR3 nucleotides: TGTGCCATCAGTGAACTCAGGGGTAGCTCTGGAAACACCATATATTTT. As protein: CAISELRGSSGNTIYF.